This TCR beta chain was captured in a study of T cells in Graves' hyperthyroidism and ophthalmopathy. Study-wide results and caveats: Blood also contained most expanded thyroid clonotypes above 0.001.

Stable Graves' hyperthyroidism denoted no ophthalmopathy progression over 18 months. At least ten counts were recorded for this clonotype. The antigen is not known. Germline V gives CDR1 MDHEN, CDR2 SYDVKM. The ends lost 6 bases at V and 6 bases at J; junction bases unmatched: 3. The CDR3 is made up of 14 amino acids. RNA transcripts served as the template for amplifying TCR beta CDR3 regions. The HTBI primer set served for first-round RT-PCR of the TCR CDR3. TCRdb re-derived calls from the multiplex PCR reads in MiXCR, one entry per CDR3 protein. The sample has more than 550,000 distinct CDR3 sequences, 15% to 20% seen once; the top ten hold around 15%.

The TCR sequence derives from a man aged 45-65 years with Graves' hyperthyroidism. Sequenced input: blood. The V gene is TRBV28, the J gene TRBJ1-5; 12 nucleotides match TRBD1. CDR3 region: CASRGQGAVQPQHF. The CDR3, as DNA: TGTGCCAGCAGGGGACAGGGGGCAGTTCAGCCCCAGCATTTT.